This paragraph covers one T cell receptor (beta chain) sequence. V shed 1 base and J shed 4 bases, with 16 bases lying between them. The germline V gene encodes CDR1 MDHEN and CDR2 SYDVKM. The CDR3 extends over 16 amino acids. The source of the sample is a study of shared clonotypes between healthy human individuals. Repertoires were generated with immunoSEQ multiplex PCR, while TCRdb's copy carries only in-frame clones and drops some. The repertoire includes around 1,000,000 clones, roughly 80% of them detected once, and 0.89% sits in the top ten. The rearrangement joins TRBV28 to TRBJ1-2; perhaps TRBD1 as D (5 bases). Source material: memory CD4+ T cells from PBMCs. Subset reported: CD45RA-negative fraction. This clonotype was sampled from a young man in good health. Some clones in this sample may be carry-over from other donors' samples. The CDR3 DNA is TGTGCCAGCAGTTTATTCCGGGGGGAGGGGAGCTATGGCTACACCTTC. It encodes CASSLFRGEGSYGYTF.